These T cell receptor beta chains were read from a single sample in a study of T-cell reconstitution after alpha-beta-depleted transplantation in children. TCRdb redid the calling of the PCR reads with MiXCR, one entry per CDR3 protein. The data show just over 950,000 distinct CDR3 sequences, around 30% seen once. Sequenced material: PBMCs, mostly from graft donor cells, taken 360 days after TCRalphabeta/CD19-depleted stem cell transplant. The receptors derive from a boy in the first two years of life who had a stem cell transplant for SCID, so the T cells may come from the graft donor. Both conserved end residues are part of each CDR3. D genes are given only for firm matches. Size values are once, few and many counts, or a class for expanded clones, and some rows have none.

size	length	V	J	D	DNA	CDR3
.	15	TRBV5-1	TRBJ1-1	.	TGCGCCAGCAGCTTTACTGAACAGGGTTGGACTGAAGCTTTCTTT	CASSFTEQGWTEAFF
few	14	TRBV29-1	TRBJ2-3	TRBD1	TGCAGCGCTCGGACAGGGGCCGGCGCAGATACGCAGTATTTT	CSARTGAGADTQYF
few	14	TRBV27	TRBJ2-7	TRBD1	TGTGCCAGCAGTTTAAAGGACAGGGGTTACGAGCAGTACTTC	CASSLKDRGYEQYF
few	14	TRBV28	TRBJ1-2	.	TGTGCCAGCAGCCGGGGACGGTCCAACTATGGCTACACCTTC	CASSRGRSNYGYTF
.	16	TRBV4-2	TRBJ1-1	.	TGTGCCAGCAGCTTAACGGGACCCGGGTCGGCCACTGAAGCTTTCTTT	CASSLTGPGSATEAFF
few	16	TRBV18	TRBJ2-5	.	TGTGCCAGCTCACCATCCTGGGGGCTACCCGAAGAGACCCAGTACTTC	CASSPSWGLPEETQYF
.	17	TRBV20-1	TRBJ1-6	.	TGCAGTGCTACGCCGTATTTGGGGGACGGTTATAATTCACCCCTCCACTTT	CSATPYLGDGYNSPLHF
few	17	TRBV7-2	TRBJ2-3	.	TGTGCCAGCAGCTTAGTCCCTCATTACAGTAGCACAGATACGCAGTATTTT	CASSLVPHYSSTDTQYF
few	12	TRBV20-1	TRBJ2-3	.	TGCAGTGCTAGAAAGGGAGGAGATACGCAGTATTTT	CSARKGGDTQYF
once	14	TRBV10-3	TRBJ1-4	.	TGTGCCACCAAACACCGGGATTTTAATGAAAAACTGTTTTTT	CATKHRDFNEKLFF
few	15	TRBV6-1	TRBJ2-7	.	TGTGCCAGCACAGCGGCGTGGCAGGGCTCCTACGAGCAGTACTTC	CASTAAWQGSYEQYF
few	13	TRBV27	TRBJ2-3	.	TGTGCCAGCAGTGCCCCAGATCGTCGTACGCAGTATTTT	CASSAPDRRTQYF
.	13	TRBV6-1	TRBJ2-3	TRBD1	TGTGCCGGCTGGGACAGGGGCACAGATACGCAGTATTTT	CAGWDRGTDTQYF
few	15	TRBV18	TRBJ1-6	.	TGTGCCAGCTCAAAACAGGGACCCAGAAATTCACCCCTCCACTTT	CASSKQGPRNSPLHF
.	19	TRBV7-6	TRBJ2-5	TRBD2	TGTGCCAGCAGCTTAGCGAAAACTAGCGGGGGCCTTAAACAAGAGACCCAGTACTTC	CASSLAKTSGGLKQETQYF
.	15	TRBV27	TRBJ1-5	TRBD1	TGTGCCAGCAGTTTTGCCGGGACAGGGGGCCAGCCCCAGCATTTT	CASSFAGTGGQPQHF
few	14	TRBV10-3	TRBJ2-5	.	TGTGCCATCAGTGAGGGGGTCCAGTTAGTGACCCAGTACTTC	CAISEGVQLVTQYF
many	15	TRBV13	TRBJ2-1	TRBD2	TGTGCCAGCAGCTTCGCGGGGGGGCCGTCCAATGAGCAGTTCTTC	CASSFAGGPSNEQFF
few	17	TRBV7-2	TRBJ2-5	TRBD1	TGTGCCAGCAGCTTAGTCCCTTTGGACAGGGGAGGAGAGACCCAGTACTTC	CASSLVPLDRGGETQYF
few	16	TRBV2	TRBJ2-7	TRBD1	TGTGCCAGCAGGGGACAGGGCTCGAGAAGCTCCTACGAGCAGTACTTC	CASRGQGSRSSYEQYF
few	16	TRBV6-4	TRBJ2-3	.	TGTGCCAGCAGTGCCCGACTAGTGATGAGCACAGATACGCAGTATTTT	CASSARLVMSTDTQYF
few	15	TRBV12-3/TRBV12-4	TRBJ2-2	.	TGTGCCAGCAGTCCCCCACATAAGAACACCGGGGAGCTGTTTTTT	CASSPPHKNTGELFF
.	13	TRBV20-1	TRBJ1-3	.	TGCAGTGCTAATCCCCTACGGGGAAACACCATATATTTT	CSANPLRGNTIYF
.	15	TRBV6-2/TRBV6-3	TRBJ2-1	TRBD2	TGTGCCAGCAGTTATTTCATAGCCAGCGGGGTAGTGCAGTTCTTC	CASSYFIASGVVQFF
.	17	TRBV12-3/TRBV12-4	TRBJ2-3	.	TGTGCCAGCAGTTTACCATCCCCGACATCTAGCACAGATACGCAGTATTTT	CASSLPSPTSSTDTQYF
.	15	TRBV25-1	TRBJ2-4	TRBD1	TGTGCCAGCAGTCCAGGACAGGCTCGGGAAAACATTCAGTACTTC	CASSPGQARENIQYF
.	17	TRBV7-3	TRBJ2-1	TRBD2	TGTGCCAGCAGCTTGGGTTCTAGCGGGGCGAACTACAATGAGCAGTTCTTC	CASSLGSSGANYNEQFF
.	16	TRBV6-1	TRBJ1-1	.	TGTGCCAGCATCAAGGAACCCAGGGGAAGCGGCACTGAAGCTTTCTTT	CASIKEPRGSGTEAFF
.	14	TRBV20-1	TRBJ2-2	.	TGCAGTGCTCCGAACCGGGTTAACACCGGGGAGCTGTTTTTT	CSAPNRVNTGELFF
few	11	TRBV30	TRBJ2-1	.	TGTGCCTGGAGTCCCAGGAATGAGCAGTTCTTC	CAWSPRNEQFF
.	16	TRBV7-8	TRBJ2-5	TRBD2	TGTGCCAGCAGCTTTACGAAGGGAGGGCCCCAAGAGACCCAGTACTTC	CASSFTKGGPQETQYF
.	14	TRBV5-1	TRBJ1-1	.	TGCGCCAGCAGCCCAACCGGGGCAGAAACTGAAGCTTTCTTT	CASSPTGAETEAFF
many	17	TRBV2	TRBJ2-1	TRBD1	TGTGCCAGCACCGACAGGGGCCGGGGTAGTTCCTACAATGAGCAGTTCTTC	CASTDRGRGSSYNEQFF
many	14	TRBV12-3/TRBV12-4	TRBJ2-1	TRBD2	TGTGCCAGCAGTTTACGGGGGGCCTACAATGAGCAGTTCTTC	CASSLRGAYNEQFF
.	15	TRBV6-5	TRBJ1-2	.	TGTGCCAGCAGCTTACAGGGTGTGGGGATCTATGGCTACACCTTC	CASSLQGVGIYGYTF
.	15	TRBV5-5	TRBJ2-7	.	TGTGCCAGCAGCTTTCGTTCCGGCAGAACCTACGAGCAGTACTTC	CASSFRSGRTYEQYF
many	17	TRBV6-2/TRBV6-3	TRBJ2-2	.	TGTGCCAGCAGTCCTTTTCTAGGACGGACGAACACCGGGGAGCTGTTTTTT	CASSPFLGRTNTGELFF
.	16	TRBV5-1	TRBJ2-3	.	TGCGCCAGCCGTCAACGCCAGGGCGTCGGCACAGATACGCAGTATTTT	CASRQRQGVGTDTQYF
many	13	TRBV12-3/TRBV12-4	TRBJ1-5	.	TGCGCCAGCAGCTTGGCGGGCAATCAGCCCCAGCATTTT	CASSLAGNQPQHF
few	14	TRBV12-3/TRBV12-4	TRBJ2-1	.	TGTGCCAGCACGCAACGGACAGTTTACAATGAGCAGTTCTTC	CASTQRTVYNEQFF